The 20 T cell receptor beta chains below were found in one sample sequenced in a study of blood T cell repertoires in COVID-19. The data were produced by immunoSEQ multiplex PCR, yet TCRdb's version contains in-frame clones alone and is incomplete. This sample has about 42,000 clones, with 80% to 90% found just once. Source material: peripheral blood. These receptors were collected from a man aged 25 to 40 with active or convalescent COVID-19.

This chain links TRBV5-6 with TRBJ2-3; 9 bases are shared with TRBD2. V lost 2 bases to trimming and J lost 6 bases; unmatched junction nucleotides: 10. The CDR3 is 16 amino acids. Germline V gene sequence: CDR1 SGHDT, CDR2 YYEEEE. The DNA of the CDR3 is TGTGCCAGCAGCTTAGGGGTAGCGGGGGCCCGGGATACGCAGTATTTT. Translation: CASSLGVAGARDTQYF.

V is TRBV24-1 and J is TRBJ2-7; the D gene is possibly TRBD2 (6 bases). CDR1 is KGHDR and CDR2 is SFDVKD in the germline V gene. This CDR3 comprises 19 residues. V was trimmed by 0 bases and J by 3 bases, leaving 23 bases between them. CDR3 sequence (DNA): TGTGCCACCAGTGATTTGGGGCAGGCGAGCGGGTGTAGGCGCTACGAGCAGTACGTC. Its translation is CATSDLGQASGCRRYEQYV.

The J gene is TRBJ2-3, the V gene TRBV3-1 (or the pseudogene TRBV3-2), with 10 bases matching TRBD1. Germline CDR1 and CDR2: LGHDT and YNNKEL (reference sequence). After removal of 2 bases from V and 3 bases from J, the junction contained 5 bases not matched to a gene. This CDR3 spans 16 amino acids. In nucleotides, the CDR3 is TGTGCCAGCAGCCAACCCGACAGGGGGCGGACAGATACGCAGTATTTT. It codes for CASSQPDRGRTDTQYF.

The chain couples TRBV6-5 to TRBJ1-5, with 8 bases fitting TRBD1. The V and J ends lost 10 bases and 5 bases, in that order; junction bases with no gene match: 10. CDR1 MNHEY and CDR2 SVGAGI come from the germline V gene. The length of the CDR3 is 14 residues. CDR3 nucleotides: TGTGCCACCCGGCCGGGACAGGCAGATCAGCCCCAGCATTTT. Amino acid sequence: CATRPGQADQPQHF.

This clone is classed as medium-sized (0.01 to 0.1%). The V gene is TRBV19, the J gene TRBJ1-1, with D unclear. Trimming removed 6 bases from V and 3 bases from J, with 11 bases in between. The germline V gene encodes CDR1 LNHDA and CDR2 SQIVND (reference sequence). The CDR3 runs 13 residues. This CDR3 reads CASRNDWDTEAFF. For the CDR3, the DNA is TGTGCCAGTAGAAACGACTGGGACACTGAAGCTTTCTTT.

This clone was picked up one time. The chain is built from TRBV7-8 and TRBJ2-1; 14 bases are shared with TRBD2. The V segment lost 5 bases and the J segment 6 bases; nucleotides outside the gene matches: 3. This CDR3 contains 15 residues. Germline assignment: CDR1 SGHVS and CDR2 FQNEAQ. DNA of the CDR3: TGTGCCAGCAGCCGACTAGCGGGAGGGTCCAATGAGCAGTTCTTC. Its translation is CASSRLAGGSNEQFF.

The chain couples TRBV2 to TRBJ2-7; D may be TRBD1 (5 bases). The CDR3 totals 12 residues. Trimming left V 6 bases short and J 4 bases short, with 10 bases between. Looked up from germline, CDR1 is SNHLY and CDR2 is FYNNEI. CDR3: CASSRAIYEQYV. In DNA, the CDR3 is TGTGCCAGCAGCAGGGCCATATACGAGCAGTACGTC.

The chain combines TRBV2 with TRBJ1-5; D is perhaps TRBD1 (6 bases). The V gene lost 6 bases and the J gene lost 9 bases, with 21 bases spanning the gap. The CDR3 runs 15 residues. The germline V gene has CDR1 SNHLY and CDR2 FYNNEI. The CDR3 here is CASSRDTGRAGPQHF. Written as DNA, the CDR3 is TGTGCCAGCAGCCGGGACACAGGAAGGGCTGGGCCCCAGCATTTT.

The gene calls are TRBV6-2 or TRBV6-3 and TRBJ2-5; TRBD2 matches 10 bases. The CDR3 totals 18 residues. Trimming cost V 2 bases and J 4 bases; bases outside gene matches: 13. The germline gives CDR1 MNHEY, CDR2 SVGEGT. CDR3 amino acids: CASSYGHLTRTSGETQYF. Here the CDR3 DNA reads TGTGCCAGCAGTTACGGACACCTCACGAGGACTAGCGGAGAGACCCAGTACTTC.

The rearrangement links TRBV2 to TRBJ1-2; TRBD1 matches at 7 bases. The CDR3 extends over 20 amino acids. The trim removed 1 base at V and 0 bases at J, leaving 17 bases unmatched. The germline gives CDR1 SNHLY, CDR2 FYNNEI. CDR3 bases: TGTGCCAGCAGTGAAGTTGGGATTAGACAGGGCCGGAATACTAACTATGGCTACACCTTC. Translating gives CASSEVGIRQGRNTNYGYTF. The whole variable domain, filled in from reference TRBV2 and TRBJ1-2, reads EPEVTQTPSHQVTQMGQEVILRCVPISNHLYFYWYRQILGQKVEFLVSFYNNEISEKSEIFDDQFSVERPDGSNFTLKIRSTKLEDSAMYFCASSEVGIRQGRNTNYGYTFGSGTRLTVV.

The genes are TRBV5-1 and TRBJ2-7; TRBD1 matches at 7 bases. CDR1 and CDR2 (germline): SGHRS, YFSETQ. The CDR3 runs 13 residues. J gave up 1 base and V 4 bases, and 2 bases lay outside the gene matches. Here the CDR3 DNA reads TGCGCCAGCAGCAGACAGGGTTCCTACGAGCAGTACTTC. It translates to CASSRQGSYEQYF.

In this sample, this clone turned up once. V gene TRBV25-1 combines with J gene TRBJ2-5, with 10 bases identical to TRBD2. Germline V gene data show CDR1 as MGHDK and CDR2 as SYGVNS. The CDR3 runs to 15 residues. Trimming removed 3 bases from V and 5 bases from J; junction bases left unmatched: 6. CDR3 in amino acids: CASSDQRGGTETQYF. CDR3 nucleotide sequence: TGTGCCAGCAGTGACCAGCGGGGGGGCACGGAGACCCAGTACTTC.

The chain links TRBV11-2 to TRBJ2-1, with 7 nucleotides matching TRBD1. From germline, CDR1 is SGHAT and CDR2 FQNNGV. V shed 4 bases and J 4 bases; nucleotides not matched to a gene: 10. The CDR3 runs 16 residues. This CDR3 is CASSSSQGPSYNEQFF. Written as DNA, the CDR3 is TGTGCCAGCAGCTCGTCACAGGGGCCTTCTTACAATGAGCAGTTCTTC.

This clone has just one count. V usage is TRBV5-5 and J usage is TRBJ1-5, with 8 bases lining up with TRBD1. This CDR3 region has 15 residues. Germline trimming cut 0 bases from V and 4 bases from J; bases unmatched to any gene: 3. The germline gives CDR1 SGHKS, CDR2 YYEKEE (reference sequence). CDR3 residues: CASSLERTGNQPQHF. The CDR3 region has the DNA TGTGCCAGCAGCTTGGAGAGGACAGGGAATCAGCCCCAGCATTTT.

The chain combines TRBV19 with TRBJ1-1; D might be TRBD1 (6 bases). Trimming took off 6 bases at V and 0 bases at J, with 14 bases between the two ends. Germline V gives CDR1 LNHDA, CDR2 SQIVND (reference sequence). The CDR3 length is 15 residues. Here the CDR3 reads CASSSTDSMNTEAFF. CDR3 DNA sequence: TGTGCCAGTAGCTCGACGGACAGCATGAACACTGAAGCTTTCTTT.

The rearrangement links TRBV5-1 to TRBJ2-1; TRBD2 matches 8 bases. Germline CDR1 SGHRS, CDR2 YFSETQ. The trim removed 7 bases at V and 4 bases at J, leaving 7 bases unmatched. The CDR3 is 14 amino acids. CDR3 in amino acids: CASGRTGGYNEQFF. For the CDR3, the DNA is TGCGCCAGCGGTAGAACGGGGGGGTACAATGAGCAGTTCTTC.

The chain employs TRBV7-2 and TRBJ2-5; weak D call: TRBD1 (6 bases). Germline V gene data show CDR1 as SGHTA and CDR2 as FQGNSA. The CDR3 contains 15 residues. The V gene lost 3 bases and the J gene lost 1 base, with 12 bases spanning the gap. CDR3 loop: CASSFFRGSQETQYF. The CDR3 coding sequence is TGTGCCAGCAGCTTCTTTAGGGGGTCCCAAGAGACCCAGTACTTC.

This clone has just a few counts. V usage is TRBV6-5 and J usage is TRBJ1-5; D remains unclear. The germline gives CDR1 MNHEY, CDR2 SVGAGI. The CDR3 is 13 amino acids. Trimming left V 5 bases short and J 3 bases short, with 8 bases between. In nucleotides, the CDR3 is TGTGCCAGCAGTAACAGAGACAATCAGCCCCAGCATTTT. It specifies CASSNRDNQPQHF.

This clone was seen a single time. The chain employs TRBV5-4 and TRBJ2-5, with 8 bases fitting TRBD1. This CDR3 is built from 14 residues. Germline V gene lookup returns CDR1 SGHNT and CDR2 YYREEE (reference sequence). J gave up 5 bases and V 9 bases, and 12 bases lay outside the gene matches. In DNA form, the CDR3 reads TGTGCCACCCAGGGGGCTTTGGCAGCGGAGACCCAGTACTTC. It is translated as CATQGALAAETQYF.

The genes are TRBV7-2 and TRBJ2-1, with 7 bases matching TRBD1. The CDR3 is made up of 12 amino acids. Trimming at V came to 4 bases and at J to 12 bases, leaving 6 bases not matched to a gene. Germline-derived CDR1 and CDR2 are SGHTA and FQGNSA. CDR3 sequence: CASSSRDSWQFF. The CDR3 region has the DNA TGTGCCAGCAGCTCCAGGGACAGTTGGCAGTTCTTC.